One and the same sample provided the 5 T cell receptor beta chains below, sequenced in a study of OX40 agonist ivuxolimab in advanced cancers. Generated by immunoSEQ multiplex PCR, the TCRdb table keeps only in-frame clones and is missing some. The sample includes fewer than 100,000 clones, roughly 91% of them seen just once. The input for sequencing was CD4+ or CD8+ T cells sorted from blood, taken in a trial of the OX40 agonist ivuxolimab. Receptors originate from an adult with an advanced solid tumor such as melanoma, head and neck, liver or kidney cancer.

CDR3 in amino acids: CASSPGQGPRNEQFF. CDR3 nucleotides: TGCGCCAGCAGCCCGGGACAGGGGCCAAGAAATGAGCAGTTCTTC. The rearrangement joins TRBV5-1 to TRBJ2-1; 10 bases line up with TRBD1. The V and J ends lost 4 bases and 7 bases, in that order; junction bases with no gene match: 8. The germline CDR1 and CDR2 sequences are SGHRS and YFSETQ. The CDR3 has 15 residues.

The chain joins TRBV7-9 to TRBJ2-2; TRBD2 matches at 7 bases. The length of the CDR3 is 15 residues. Per the germline V gene, CDR1 is SEHNR and CDR2 is FQNEAQ (reference sequence). V lost 5 bases to trimming and J lost 6 bases; unmatched junction nucleotides: 9. The CDR3 DNA reads TGTGCCAGCAGCCCCGGGACGGGAGGTCCCGGGGAGCTGTTTTTT. Translation: CASSPGTGGPGELFF.

The V gene is TRBV5-1, the J gene TRBJ2-3; D unresolved. The CDR3 is made up of 16 amino acids. V lost 4 bases and J 2 bases, leaving 17 bases between the germline ends. Germline V gives CDR1 SGHRS, CDR2 YFSETQ. The CDR3 DNA reads TGCGCCAGCAGCCAGCGTAGAGGCCGCAACACAGATACGCAGTATTTT. It yields the protein CASSQRRGRNTDTQYF.

The chain is built from TRBV5-1 and TRBJ2-3; weak D call: TRBD1 (5 bases). V lost 4 bases and J 5 bases, leaving 17 bases between the germline ends. The CDR3 contains 15 residues. CDR1 and CDR2 from the germline V gene are SGHRS and YFSETQ. This CDR3 reads CASSRGAFPEDTQYF. CDR3 bases: TGCGCCAGCAGCCGTGGGGCTTTTCCCGAAGATACGCAGTATTTT.

V usage is TRBV28 and J usage is TRBJ2-7; TRBD1 matches 9 bases. Trimming removed 8 bases from V and 4 bases from J; junction bases left unmatched: 6. The CDR3 totals 13 residues. Germline CDR1 reads MDHEN; CDR2 reads SYDVKM. Here the CDR3 reads CASLSGQGYEQYF. The CDR3 DNA sequence: TGTGCCAGCCTATCGGGACAGGGTTACGAGCAGTACTTC.